This T cell receptor beta chain is from a study of cytomegalovirus exposure and HLA in healthy donors. The overall study: There were approximately 85 million unique TCRs (from HLA-typed donors) in an early data release.

PCR involved 60 Vbeta and 13 Jbeta primers. Using immunoSEQ multiplex PCR, the repertoire was profiled, and TCRdb retains in-frame clones only, with some absent. This sample's table reports about 160,000 clones. Trimming cost V 5 bases and J 0 bases, with 13 bases left between them. The CDR3 is made up of 15 amino acids. Germline CDR1 LNHDA, CDR2 SQIVND (reference sequence). A note on this clone: Its target is not known.

General observations from the study: Most likely, a cluster of highly shared sequence variants arose as a sequencing artifact. Earlier analysis yielded a pattern in which most TCR beta V segments were productive about 87% or about 30% of the time. The study listed 164 cytomegalovirus-associated TCR beta chains.

This sequence joins TRBV19 and TRBJ1-1; D is ambiguous. The clonotype originates from a woman aged 55-69 years in good health and CMV-seronegative. Sample: PBMCs. As DNA, the CDR3 is TGTGCCAGTAGTCAAATACAGCCGCTGAACACTGAAGCTTTCTTT. Translating it yields CASSQIQPLNTEAFF.